A selection of T cell receptor beta chains follows, all from one sample in a study of T-cell memory formation after mild COVID-19. Via MiXCR, TCRdb re-called the 5' RACE reads, giving one row per CDR3 protein. The sample includes roughly 350,000 distinct CDR3 sequences, roughly 21% of them seen just once. Sequenced: PBMCs or a T cell subset sorted from them (not recorded which). Source of these receptors: an adult woman who had mild COVID-19 (a few samples of this study predate the infection). Cell type and time point are not known. CDR3s include the opening cysteine and the closing phenylalanine or tryptophan. The D gene is left open where the match is weak. Size is stated for part of the rows, as once, few or many counts, or as a class when the clone is expanded.

>TRBV12-3/TRBV12-4|.|TRBJ1-5|few
CASSPLDINQPQHF
TGTGCCAGCAGTCCGCTGGACATCAATCAGCCCCAGCATTTT
>TRBV6-5|TRBD1|TRBJ2-2|.
CASSQARTGRAGELFF
TGTGCCAGCAGTCAGGCCCGGACAGGGCGGGCCGGGGAGCTGTTTTTT
>TRBV5-1|TRBD2|TRBJ2-1|few
CASSLGGGAAVEQFF
TGCGCCAGCAGCTTGGGCGGGGGGGCCGCCGTTGAGCAGTTCTTC
>TRBV5-1|.|TRBJ1-1|many
CASSLWGLGTEAFF
TGCGCCAGCAGCTTGTGGGGCTTGGGCACTGAAGCTTTCTTT
>TRBV20-1|TRBD1|TRBJ2-7|few
CSARGTGGFIDEQYF
TGCAGTGCTAGAGGCACAGGGGGCTTTATCGACGAGCAGTACTTC
>TRBV15|.|TRBJ1-2|few
CATSPVGTIQGYTF
TGTGCCACCAGCCCGGTCGGGACTATACAGGGCTACACCTTC
>TRBV4-2|.|TRBJ2-2|.
CASSQDLRSTGELFF
TGTGCCAGCAGCCAAGATCTCCGGAGCACCGGGGAGCTGTTTTTT
>TRBV7-3|TRBD2|TRBJ2-1|few
CASSPLAGGPGDEQFF
TGTGCCAGCAGCCCACTAGCGGGGGGGCCTGGGGATGAGCAGTTCTTC
>TRBV27|.|TRBJ1-1|.
CASSSTGLGNTEAFF
TGTGCCAGCAGTAGCACGGGACTGGGGAACACTGAAGCTTTCTTT
>TRBV30|.|TRBJ1-1|few
CAWDGNTEAFF
TGTGCCTGGGACGGGAACACTGAAGCTTTCTTT
>TRBV20-1|.|TRBJ2-7|few
CSALYQGSYEQYF
TGCAGTGCTCTTTACCAGGGCTCCTACGAGCAGTACTTC
>TRBV7-9|TRBD1|TRBJ2-1|many
CASSVGQGGFDLLAYNEQFF
TGTGCCAGCAGCGTAGGACAGGGTGGCTTCGACCTACTCGCCTACAATGAGCAGTTCTTC
>TRBV27|.|TRBJ2-7|.
CASSLVADLRSYEQYF
TGTGCCAGCAGTTTAGTGGCAGACCTGCGCTCCTACGAGCAGTACTTC
>TRBV5-1|TRBD1|TRBJ1-1|.
CASSSSGGLTEAFF
TGCGCCAGCAGCTCTTCAGGGGGTCTCACTGAAGCTTTCTTT
>TRBV20-1|TRBD1|TRBJ1-2|.
CSARTVDRDYGYTF
TGCAGTGCTAGAACCGTCGACAGGGACTATGGCTACACCTTC
>TRBV29-1|.|TRBJ2-7|.
CSVAGSTYEQYF
TGCAGCGTGGCGGGCTCTACCTACGAGCAGTACTTC
>TRBV6-5|.|TRBJ1-1|.
CASRSGLGNTEAFF
TGTGCCAGCAGATCAGGGTTGGGAAACACTGAAGCTTTCTTT
>TRBV9|.|TRBJ1-5|few
CASSGDGSNQPQHF
TGTGCCAGCAGCGGGGACGGTAGCAATCAGCCCCAGCATTTT
>TRBV11-2|.|TRBJ1-2|.
CASSLVPEDGYTF
TGTGCCAGCAGCTTAGTACCAGAGGACGGCTACACCTTC
>TRBV20-1|TRBD1|TRBJ2-5|few
CSANFRDSLETQYF
TGCAGTGCTAATTTCCGGGACAGCTTAGAGACCCAGTACTTC
>TRBV6-5|.|TRBJ2-5|.
CASSPPGYETQYF
TGTGCCAGCAGTCCTCCGGGTTACGAGACCCAGTACTTC
>TRBV20-1|.|TRBJ2-3|.
CSARLSTDTQYF
TGCAGTGCTAGATTGAGCACAGATACGCAGTATTTT
>TRBV15|TRBD1|TRBJ1-2|few
CATSRTRTGAGYTF
TGTGCCACCAGCAGGACCCGGACAGGGGCTGGCTACACCTTC
>TRBV5-6|.|TRBJ2-7|.
CASSLDPRSSYEQYF
TGTGCCAGCAGCTTGGACCCCCGGAGCTCCTACGAGCAGTACTTC
>TRBV12-3/TRBV12-4|TRBD1|TRBJ2-3|many
CASSPRTGENTQYF
TGTGCCAGCAGCCCCAGGACAGGGGAAAATACGCAGTATTTT
>TRBV7-9|.|TRBJ1-2|few
CASSSHRVRGGYTF
TGTGCCAGCAGCTCCCACAGGGTTCGGGGGGGCTACACCTTC
>TRBV24-1|TRBD1|TRBJ2-1|.
CATSDLTPGQGPLGSYNEQFF
TGTGCCACCAGTGATTTGACGCCGGGACAGGGACCCCTAGGCTCCTACAATGAGCAGTTCTTC
>TRBV11-3|TRBD1|TRBJ1-2|.
CASSARGQGAIGYTF
TGTGCCAGCAGCGCCCGGGGACAGGGGGCAATTGGCTACACCTTC
>TRBV9|.|TRBJ2-1|.
CASSHKPGPLFYNEQFF
TGTGCCAGCAGCCACAAGCCGGGACCACTGTTCTACAATGAGCAGTTCTTC
>TRBV30|TRBD1|TRBJ1-1|.
CAWSFGTGNTEAFF
TGTGCCTGGAGTTTCGGGACAGGGAACACTGAAGCTTTCTTT
>TRBV20-1|.|TRBJ2-1|few
CSARDQGNEQFF
TGCAGTGCTAGAGATCAGGGGAATGAGCAGTTCTTC
>TRBV18|.|TRBJ1-1|few
CASSPLIGHTEAFF
TGTGCCAGCTCACCCCTAATCGGACACACTGAAGCTTTCTTT
>TRBV9|.|TRBJ2-5|.
CASSASPSRETQYF
TGTGCCAGCAGCGCTTCGCCAAGTAGGGAGACCCAGTACTTC
>TRBV6-5|.|TRBJ1-5|.
CASSYSIGGNQPQHF
TGTGCCAGCAGTTACTCGATTGGTGGCAATCAGCCCCAGCATTTT
>TRBV20-1|.|TRBJ1-1|.
CSARAGSWGPNTEAFF
TGCAGTGCTAGAGCAGGGTCCTGGGGGCCAAACACTGAAGCTTTCTTT
>TRBV24-1|.|TRBJ2-1|few
CATSDTRPYNEQFF
TGTGCCACCAGTGATACTCGACCCTACAATGAGCAGTTCTTC
>TRBV7-9|.|TRBJ1-2|.
CASSSPYGYTF
TGTGCCAGCAGCTCCCCCTATGGCTACACCTTC
>TRBV20-1|.|TRBJ1-2|.
CSAREGTRTGDYTF
TGCAGTGCTAGAGAGGGGACACGTACGGGCGACTACACCTTC
>TRBV6-5|.|TRBJ2-6|few
CASSYTGANVLTF
TGTGCCAGCAGTTACACTGGGGCCAACGTCCTGACTTTC
>TRBV7-9|.|TRBJ2-7|.
CASNGGSYEQYF
TGTGCCAGCAACGGGGGCTCCTACGAGCAGTACTTC
>TRBV3-1|.|TRBJ2-2|few
CASSQRVMAAGELFF
TGTGCCAGCAGCCAGAGGGTTATGGCGGCCGGGGAGCTGTTTTTT
>TRBV7-9|.|TRBJ2-1|few
CASSPPWGRYNEQFF
TGTGCCAGCAGCCCCCCTTGGGGCAGGTACAATGAGCAGTTCTTC
>TRBV3-1|.|TRBJ2-1|few
CASSPLRRENEQFF
TGTGCCAGCAGCCCCTTGAGGAGGGAAAATGAGCAGTTCTTC
>TRBV4-3|.|TRBJ1-1|.
CASSQDSQGWTEAFF
TGCGCCAGCAGCCAAGATTCACAGGGATGGACTGAAGCTTTCTTT
>TRBV29-1|.|TRBJ2-3|few
CSVITIRTDTQYF
TGCAGCGTTATAACAATTCGCACAGATACGCAGTATTTT
>TRBV6-2/TRBV6-3|.|TRBJ1-1|few
CASSYDSNTEAFF
TGTGCCAGCAGTTACGACAGTAACACTGAAGCTTTCTTT
>TRBV24-1|.|TRBJ2-1|.
CATGSQGKSPNSYNEQFF
TGTGCCACCGGATCACAGGGAAAAAGCCCCAACTCCTACAATGAGCAGTTCTTC